This TCR beta chain was retrieved from a study of T cells in Graves' hyperthyroidism and ophthalmopathy. Amplification of TCR beta CDR3 regions was performed using RNA transcripts as template. In the first-round RT-PCR of the TCR CDR3, the HTBI primer set was used. TCRdb re-called the multiplex PCR reads through MiXCR, storing one row per CDR3 protein. The sample has roughly 530,000 distinct CDR3 sequences, roughly 17% seen once; the top ten hold 15% to 20%. Study observations and caveats: Most clonotypes expanded in thyroid above 0.001 were likewise present in blood. Prediction of ophthalmopathy progression came a median approximately 6.5 months pre-onset.

Of note for this clonotype: Its antigen is unknown.

The source of this sequence is a young woman with Graves' ophthalmopathy. The material sequenced was blood.

This CDR3 reads CASRIGGQGTDTQYF. The CDR3 DNA is TGTGCCAGCAGAATTGGGGGGCAGGGCACAGATACGCAGTATTTT. The chain employs TRBV5-6 and TRBJ2-3; D possibly matches TRBD1 or TRBD2 (6 bases each). This CDR3 has 15 residues. V lost 5 bases and J 1 base, leaving 14 bases between the germline ends. Germline V gene lookup returns CDR1 SGHDT and CDR2 YYEEEE.